Listed below are T cell receptor beta chains from one sample, sequenced in a study. From the RT-PCR reads, TCRdb called clonotypes with MiXCR, one entry per CDR3 protein. This table has about 680,000 distinct CDR3 sequences, more than 13% appearing once. Sequenced material: memory CD4+ T cells from blood. Receptor source: a female donor in good health, serving as a healthy control. The CDR3 runs from the conserved cysteine through the conserved F or W. The D gene is left open where the match is weak. Clone size is shown for a subset of rows, as once, few, many or a class of expanded clone.

>TRBD2|few|TRBJ2-2|TRBV10-3
CAISESTSGGTGELFF
TGTGCCATCAGTGAGTCCACTAGCGGGGGAACCGGGGAGCTGTTTTTT
>NA|few|TRBJ2-5|TRBV28
CASGTGLLMQTQYF
TGTGCCAGCGGGACCGGACTGCTGATGCAGACCCAGTACTTC
>TRBD1|NA|TRBJ2-3|TRBV29-1
CSVELSGQGETDTQYF
TGCAGCGTTGAACTATCAGGACAGGGGGAAACAGATACGCAGTATTTT
>TRBD1|many|TRBJ2-7|TRBV5-1
CASSPGQTIYEQYF
TGCGCCAGCAGCCCGGGACAGACAATCTACGAGCAGTACTTC
>TRBD1|few|TRBJ1-4|TRBV6-1
CASRSLMGQGSDGGEKLFF
TGTGCCAGCAGATCCCTCATGGGACAGGGTTCGGATGGCGGTGAAAAACTGTTTTTT
>NA|few|TRBJ1-6|TRBV12-3/TRBV12-4
CASSLEPNNSPLHF
TGTGCCAGCAGTTTGGAACCAAATAATTCACCCCTCCACTTT
>TRBD2|few|TRBJ2-5|TRBV7-3
CASSLRSTSLETQYF
TGTGCCAGCAGCTTAAGATCGACTAGCCTGGAGACCCAGTACTTC
>NA|NA|TRBJ2-1|TRBV20-1
CSARGPAGEVAHNEQFF
TGCAGTGCTAGGGGGCCAGCGGGCGAGGTGGCCCACAATGAGCAGTTCTTC
>NA|many|TRBJ1-5|TRBV10-3
CAISESRGEGNQPQHF
TGTGCCATCAGTGAGTCGAGGGGGGAGGGCAATCAGCCCCAGCATTTT
>TRBD1|many|TRBJ1-6|TRBV6-2/TRBV6-3
CASRYRGYNSPLHF
TGTGCCAGCAGGTACAGGGGTTATAATTCACCCCTCCACTTT
>NA|NA|TRBJ1-1|TRBV7-2
CASSFGLLTEAFF
TGTGCCAGCAGCTTCGGGCTTCTCACTGAAGCTTTCTTT
>TRBD1|few|TRBJ2-1|TRBV7-2
CASRRTGGLSNEQFF
TGTGCCAGCAGGCGGACAGGGGGCCTGAGCAATGAGCAGTTCTTC
>NA|NA|TRBJ1-4|TRBV12-3/TRBV12-4
CASRGRFNEKLFF
TGTGCCAGCAGGGGACGGTTTAATGAAAAACTGTTTTTT
>NA|many|TRBJ2-1|TRBV4-3
CASSHGLSRGSYNEQFF
TGCGCCAGCAGCCATGGACTCTCTCGGGGCTCCTACAATGAGCAGTTCTTC
>NA|NA|TRBJ2-7|TRBV3-1
CASSQESSRYEQYF
TGTGCCAGCAGCCAAGAGTCTAGCCGGTACGAGCAGTACTTC
>NA|many|TRBJ1-2|TRBV6-6
CASSYQSKWQRYGYTF
TGTGCCAGCAGTTACCAATCTAAGTGGCAGCGCTATGGCTACACCTTC
>TRBD1|few|TRBJ2-7|TRBV2
CASKGQGSTYEQYF
TGTGCCAGCAAGGGACAGGGGTCCACCTACGAGCAGTACTTC
>TRBD1|few|TRBJ2-7|TRBV7-2
CASSSDRYYEQYF
TGTGCCAGCAGCTCGGACAGGTACTACGAGCAGTACTTC
>NA|few|TRBJ1-1|TRBV21-1
CASSKALTNTEAFF
TGTGCCAGCAGCAAAGCTCTGACGAACACTGAAGCTTTCTTT
>NA|NA|TRBJ1-5|TRBV30
CAWSVVLGRQPQHF
TGTGCCTGGAGTGTAGTACTGGGCCGTCAGCCCCAGCATTTT
>NA|NA|TRBJ1-6|TRBV6-1
CASRAGPNSPLHF
TGTGCCAGCAGGGCAGGACCGAATTCACCCCTCCACTTT
>NA|once|TRBJ1-2|TRBV30
CACQKQGNYSYTF
TGTGCCTGCCAGAAACAAGGAAACTATAGCTACACCTTC
>NA|many|TRBJ1-1|TRBV5-1
CASSLNQNSNTEAFF
TGCGCCAGCAGCTTGAACCAGAATTCGAACACTGAAGCTTTCTTT
>TRBD2|few|TRBJ2-7|TRBV20-1
CSAAGTSGINSYEQYF
TGCAGTGCTGCCGGGACTAGCGGGATTAACTCCTACGAGCAGTACTTC
>NA|few|TRBJ2-6|TRBV9
CASSVSTGANVLTF
TGTGCCAGCAGCGTTTCGACTGGGGCCAACGTCCTGACTTTC
>TRBD2|NA|TRBJ2-1|TRBV25-1
CASRAGVFRQFF
TGTGCCAGCAGAGCGGGAGTATTCCGGCAGTTCTTC
>NA|NA|TRBJ1-2|TRBV20-1
CSASPNGRGYTF
TGCAGTGCTAGCCCCAATGGACGGGGCTACACCTTC
>NA|many|TRBJ2-2|TRBV7-2
CASSLDGSTGELFF
TGTGCCAGCAGCTTAGACGGGTCCACCGGGGAGCTGTTTTTT
>NA|NA|TRBJ1-5|TRBV20-1
CSARQGTEPQHF
TGCAGTGCCAGACAAGGGACGGAGCCCCAGCATTTT
>TRBD1|few|TRBJ1-2|TRBV29-1
CSVRRDRGGYGYTF
TGCAGCGTTAGAAGGGACAGGGGAGGCTATGGCTACACCTTC
>TRBD2|many|TRBJ2-3|TRBV20-1
CSARDLSGREDTQYF
TGCAGTGCTAGAGATTTGAGCGGGAGGGAAGATACGCAGTATTTT
>NA|few|TRBJ2-1|TRBV5-1
CASSFIPGVTNNEQFF
TGCGCCAGCAGTTTCATCCCGGGAGTCACCAACAATGAGCAGTTCTTC